A selection of T cell receptor beta chains follows, all from one sample in a study of patients and donors after allogeneic stem cell transplantation. TCRdb passed the RT-PCR reads through MiXCR, listing each CDR3 protein once. The sample lists some 880,000 distinct CDR3 sequences, roughly 17% occurring once. What was sequenced was blood, either unsorted or a sorted T cell fraction (not recorded which). These receptor sequences come from a human donor who was either an allogeneic HSCT recipient or a stem cell or donor lymphocyte infusion donor (not recorded which). It is not recorded whose cells these are; they may come from a transplant donor. The CDR3 runs from the conserved cysteine through the conserved F or W. The order of the fields is V gene, D gene, clone size, J gene, CDR3 protein, CDR3 DNA. The D gene is left open where the match is weak. Clone size, where shown, is once, few, many, or a class for clones that have expanded.

V gene: TRBV27
D gene: TRBD1
clone size: .
J gene: TRBJ1-5
CDR3 protein: CASSLSGDSPRPQHF
CDR3 DNA: TGTGCCAGCAGTTTGTCAGGGGACAGCCCAAGGCCCCAGCATTTT

V gene: TRBV12-3/TRBV12-4
D gene: .
clone size: .
J gene: TRBJ1-2
CDR3 protein: CASSPGKAQGGYTF
CDR3 DNA: TGTGCCAGCAGCCCGGGAAAGGCCCAAGGGGGCTACACCTTC

V gene: TRBV30
D gene: .
clone size: few
J gene: TRBJ2-3
CDR3 protein: CACYTDTQYF
CDR3 DNA: TGTGCCTGCTACACAGATACGCAGTATTTT

V gene: TRBV20-1
D gene: .
clone size: few
J gene: TRBJ2-3
CDR3 protein: CSAKTSTDTQYF
CDR3 DNA: TGCAGTGCTAAAACTAGCACAGATACGCAGTATTTT

V gene: TRBV12-3/TRBV12-4
D gene: TRBD2
clone size: .
J gene: TRBJ2-1
CDR3 protein: CASSFPRTRKYNEQFF
CDR3 DNA: TGTGCCAGCAGTTTTCCACGGACTAGGAAGTACAATGAGCAGTTCTTC

V gene: TRBV5-1
D gene: TRBD2
clone size: few
J gene: TRBJ2-3
CDR3 protein: CASSYGRYTDTQYF
CDR3 DNA: TGCGCCAGCAGCTACGGGAGGTACACAGATACGCAGTATTTT

V gene: TRBV11-1
D gene: TRBD1
clone size: few
J gene: TRBJ1-2
CDR3 protein: CASSVTGTGEIANYGYTF
CDR3 DNA: TGTGCCAGCAGCGTGACCGGGACAGGGGAAATAGCTAACTATGGCTACACCTTC

V gene: TRBV7-3
D gene: .
clone size: few
J gene: TRBJ2-1
CDR3 protein: CASSLEENSYNEQFF
CDR3 DNA: TGTGCCAGCAGCTTAGAGGAAAACTCCTACAATGAGCAGTTCTTC

V gene: TRBV12-3/TRBV12-4
D gene: .
clone size: .
J gene: TRBJ1-2
CDR3 protein: CASSLERPSGYGYTF
CDR3 DNA: TGTGCCAGCAGTTTAGAAAGGCCTTCAGGCTATGGCTACACCTTC

V gene: TRBV9
D gene: .
clone size: .
J gene: TRBJ2-3
CDR3 protein: CASSVDSGDADTQYF
CDR3 DNA: TGTGCCAGCAGCGTAGACTCCGGGGACGCAGATACGCAGTATTTT

V gene: TRBV4-2
D gene: .
clone size: few
J gene: TRBJ2-7
CDR3 protein: CASSQERATYEQYF
CDR3 DNA: TGTGCCAGCAGCCAAGAGAGGGCGACCTACGAGCAGTACTTC

V gene: TRBV24-1
D gene: .
clone size: .
J gene: TRBJ2-7
CDR3 protein: CATSDSTGPHEQYF
CDR3 DNA: TGTGCCACCAGTGATTCCACAGGGCCCCACGAGCAGTACTTC

V gene: TRBV11-1
D gene: .
clone size: many
J gene: TRBJ1-4
CDR3 protein: CASSFDLEKLFF
CDR3 DNA: TGTGCCAGCAGCTTCGACCTGGAAAAACTGTTTTTT

V gene: TRBV29-1
D gene: .
clone size: few
J gene: TRBJ1-2
CDR3 protein: CSVESTYYGYTF
CDR3 DNA: TGCAGCGTTGAGTCGACGTACTATGGCTACACCTTC

V gene: TRBV7-9
D gene: TRBD1
clone size: few
J gene: TRBJ2-3
CDR3 protein: CASSSRDRAADTQYF
CDR3 DNA: TGTGCCAGCAGCTCAAGGGACAGGGCCGCAGATACGCAGTATTTT

V gene: TRBV6-1
D gene: .
clone size: .
J gene: TRBJ1-1
CDR3 protein: CASIPLNTEAFF
CDR3 DNA: TGTGCCAGCATTCCCTTGAACACTGAAGCTTTCTTT

V gene: TRBV4-1
D gene: .
clone size: .
J gene: TRBJ1-2
CDR3 protein: CASSQDARPPRYTF
CDR3 DNA: TGCGCCAGCAGCCAAGATGCCCGGCCTCCTCGATACACCTTC

V gene: TRBV7-2
D gene: .
clone size: once
J gene: TRBJ1-2
CDR3 protein: CASSLVGSGGYTF
CDR3 DNA: TGTGCCAGCAGCTTAGTCGGTAGCGGTGGCTACACCTTC

V gene: TRBV18
D gene: .
clone size: many
J gene: TRBJ1-4
CDR3 protein: CASSPTDLEALRGEKLFF
CDR3 DNA: TGTGCCAGCTCCCCTACCGACCTTGAAGCCCTCCGCGGTGAAAAACTGTTTTTT

V gene: TRBV6-4
D gene: .
clone size: .
J gene: TRBJ2-3
CDR3 protein: CASSDSNRRADTQYF
CDR3 DNA: TGTGCCAGCAGTGACTCGAATAGGAGGGCAGATACGCAGTATTTT

V gene: TRBV11-3
D gene: .
clone size: .
J gene: TRBJ2-7
CDR3 protein: CASGLALDYEQYF
CDR3 DNA: TGTGCCAGCGGGCTCGCTCTTGACTACGAGCAGTACTTC

V gene: TRBV6-5
D gene: TRBD1
clone size: few
J gene: TRBJ1-2
CDR3 protein: CASSSRTGGPYGYTF
CDR3 DNA: TGTGCCAGCAGTTCGCGGACAGGGGGTCCGTATGGCTACACCTTC

V gene: TRBV12-3/TRBV12-4
D gene: .
clone size: few
J gene: TRBJ1-2
CDR3 protein: CASRGRTYGYTF
CDR3 DNA: TGTGCCAGCAGAGGCAGAACCTATGGCTACACCTTC

V gene: TRBV20-1
D gene: .
clone size: .
J gene: TRBJ2-7
CDR3 protein: CSARVEGPYEQYF
CDR3 DNA: TGCAGTGCTAGGGTCGAGGGCCCCTACGAGCAGTACTTC

V gene: TRBV18
D gene: TRBD1
clone size: many
J gene: TRBJ2-1
CDR3 protein: CASSPRVGGNNEQFF
CDR3 DNA: TGTGCCAGCTCACCCAGGGTAGGGGGCAACAATGAGCAGTTCTTC

V gene: TRBV2
D gene: .
clone size: few
J gene: TRBJ2-7
CDR3 protein: CASSDPGQPEQYF
CDR3 DNA: TGTGCCAGCAGTGACCCCGGACAACCTGAGCAGTACTTC

V gene: TRBV7-9
D gene: TRBD2
clone size: .
J gene: TRBJ2-7
CDR3 protein: CASSRLAGGLKSDEQYF
CDR3 DNA: TGTGCCAGCAGCAGACTAGCGGGAGGACTAAAGTCTGACGAGCAGTACTTC

V gene: TRBV12-3/TRBV12-4
D gene: .
clone size: few
J gene: TRBJ2-7
CDR3 protein: CASSHPRTEQYF
CDR3 DNA: TGTGCCAGCAGTCACCCCCGGACCGAGCAGTACTTC

V gene: TRBV5-5
D gene: TRBD2
clone size: .
J gene: TRBJ2-7
CDR3 protein: CASSTHGGTSRYEQYF
CDR3 DNA: TGTGCCAGCAGCACTCACGGCGGGACTAGCAGGTACGAGCAGTACTTC

V gene: TRBV5-1
D gene: .
clone size: few
J gene: TRBJ2-7
CDR3 protein: CASSLEDGLNYERQYF
CDR3 DNA: TGCGCCAGCAGCTTGGAGGACGGACTAAACTACGAGCGGCAGTACTTC

V gene: TRBV27
D gene: .
clone size: .
J gene: TRBJ1-2
CDR3 protein: CASSFGAGKNGYTF
CDR3 DNA: TGTGCCAGCAGTTTTGGGGCAGGGAAGAATGGCTACACCTTC

V gene: TRBV4-1
D gene: TRBD1
clone size: few
J gene: TRBJ2-3
CDR3 protein: CASSQVDRVPDTQYF
CDR3 DNA: TGCGCCAGCAGCCAAGTGGACAGGGTGCCAGATACGCAGTATTTT

V gene: TRBV3-1
D gene: TRBD2
clone size: few
J gene: TRBJ2-7
CDR3 protein: CASSPALGAGGPSSYEQYF
CDR3 DNA: TGTGCCAGCAGCCCCGCTTTGGGAGCGGGAGGTCCCAGCTCCTACGAGCAGTACTTC

V gene: TRBV19
D gene: .
clone size: .
J gene: TRBJ2-7
CDR3 protein: CASSMGHGPDYEQYF
CDR3 DNA: TGTGCCAGTAGTATGGGCCACGGCCCTGACTACGAGCAGTACTTC

V gene: TRBV4-1
D gene: .
clone size: .
J gene: TRBJ2-7
CDR3 protein: CASSQSPGLDSYEQYF
CDR3 DNA: TGCGCCAGCAGCCAATCTCCGGGACTGGACTCCTACGAGCAGTACTTC

V gene: TRBV20-1
D gene: .
clone size: .
J gene: TRBJ2-1
CDR3 protein: CSARSLQGYNEQFF
CDR3 DNA: TGCAGTGCTAGATCCCTACAGGGATACAATGAGCAGTTCTTC

V gene: TRBV2
D gene: .
clone size: few
J gene: TRBJ2-6
CDR3 protein: CASSESRVLTF
CDR3 DNA: TGTGCCAGCAGTGAGTCTCGGGTCCTGACTTTC

V gene: TRBV6-5
D gene: .
clone size: .
J gene: TRBJ1-1
CDR3 protein: CASSYRGADTEAFF
CDR3 DNA: TGTGCCAGCAGTTACCGGGGGGCTGACACTGAAGCTTTCTTT

V gene: TRBV15
D gene: TRBD1
clone size: .
J gene: TRBJ1-1
CDR3 protein: CATSRETKARGKAFF
CDR3 DNA: TGTGCCACCAGCAGAGAAACGAAGGCCAGGGGGAAAGCTTTCTTT

V gene: TRBV20-1
D gene: .
clone size: .
J gene: TRBJ2-1
CDR3 protein: CSATDWGLDNEQFF
CDR3 DNA: TGCAGTGCAACGGACTGGGGCCTCGACAATGAGCAGTTCTTC

V gene: TRBV11-2
D gene: .
clone size: .
J gene: TRBJ2-2
CDR3 protein: CASSSTGTLPGELFF
CDR3 DNA: TGTGCCAGCAGCTCAACCGGGACTCTACCCGGGGAGCTGTTTTTT

V gene: TRBV24-1
D gene: .
clone size: many
J gene: TRBJ2-1
CDR3 protein: CATSEDRTPKDNEQFF
CDR3 DNA: TGTGCCACCAGTGAAGACAGAACCCCAAAGGACAATGAGCAGTTCTTC

V gene: TRBV24-1
D gene: TRBD1
clone size: .
J gene: TRBJ2-6
CDR3 protein: CATSPGGAGANVLTF
CDR3 DNA: TGTGCCACCAGTCCAGGGGGCGCTGGGGCCAACGTCCTGACTTTC

V gene: TRBV12-3/TRBV12-4
D gene: TRBD1
clone size: .
J gene: TRBJ1-3
CDR3 protein: CASRGQVRLFSGNTIYF
CDR3 DNA: TGTGCCAGCAGGGGACAGGTTCGACTCTTCTCTGGAAACACCATATATTTT

V gene: TRBV3-1
D gene: TRBD2
clone size: .
J gene: TRBJ2-5
CDR3 protein: CASSHLWGGKETQYF
CDR3 DNA: TGTGCCAGCAGCCACCTCTGGGGGGGTAAAGAGACCCAGTACTTC

V gene: TRBV12-3/TRBV12-4
D gene: TRBD1
clone size: .
J gene: TRBJ2-6
CDR3 protein: CASSFKISGTGPFGANVLTF
CDR3 DNA: TGTGCCAGCAGTTTTAAAATCTCCGGGACAGGGCCTTTTGGGGCCAACGTCCTGACTTTC

V gene: TRBV12-3/TRBV12-4
D gene: .
clone size: many
J gene: TRBJ2-7
CDR3 protein: CASSATIYEQYF
CDR3 DNA: TGTGCCAGCAGCGCGACTATCTACGAGCAGTACTTC

V gene: TRBV10-3
D gene: TRBD1
clone size: .
J gene: TRBJ1-1
CDR3 protein: CAIRAEKGANTEAFF
CDR3 DNA: TGTGCCATCAGGGCAGAGAAGGGGGCGAACACTGAAGCTTTCTTT

V gene: TRBV5-1
D gene: .
clone size: .
J gene: TRBJ2-3
CDR3 protein: CASSGTGVRTDTQYF
CDR3 DNA: TGCGCCAGCAGCGGAACGGGGGTCAGGACAGATACGCAGTATTTT

V gene: TRBV4-1
D gene: TRBD1
clone size: few
J gene: TRBJ1-1
CDR3 protein: CASSQDRDRGGAFF
CDR3 DNA: TGCGCCAGCAGCCAAGATCGCGACAGGGGGGGAGCTTTCTTT

V gene: TRBV12-3/TRBV12-4
D gene: .
clone size: few
J gene: TRBJ2-7
CDR3 protein: CASTRGGPSEQYF
CDR3 DNA: TGTGCCAGCACCAGGGGAGGTCCCTCCGAGCAGTACTTC

V gene: TRBV12-3/TRBV12-4
D gene: .
clone size: few
J gene: TRBJ1-1
CDR3 protein: CASRITGFAEAFF
CDR3 DNA: TGTGCCAGCAGAATTACAGGGTTCGCTGAAGCTTTCTTT

V gene: TRBV9
D gene: TRBD2
clone size: .
J gene: TRBJ2-1
CDR3 protein: CASSVVSGVRVEQFF
CDR3 DNA: TGTGCCAGCAGCGTCGTTAGCGGGGTCCGGGTAGAGCAGTTCTTC

V gene: TRBV27
D gene: .
clone size: few
J gene: TRBJ2-7
CDR3 protein: CASSLGQMSSYEQYF
CDR3 DNA: TGTGCCAGCAGTTTAGGGCAGATGAGCTCCTACGAGCAGTACTTC